This TCR beta chain was recovered during a study of blood T cell repertoires in COVID-19. The overall study: Samples taken during acute and convalescent COVID-19 were collected in the United States, Italy and Spain. T cells, B-cell-depleted T cells, or PBMCs supplied cDNA or gDNA.

In the original workflow: For nucleated cells, counts were estimated from reference gene primer amplification. This table comes from immunoSEQ multiplex PCR, and its TCRdb copy is limited to in-frame clones, with some not included. Clone size and V and J calls were adopted from that table, with D and trimming inferred from the DNA. The data contain about 260,000 clones, roughly 90% of them singletons. The material sequenced was peripheral blood. The TCR originated in a man aged 55 to 70 who had recovered from COVID-19.

CDR3 residues: CASSSQGGPGELFF. CDR3 nucleotide sequence: TGTGCCAGCAGCTCTCAGGGGGGACCCGGGGAGCTGTTTTTT. The chain links TRBV7-2 to TRBJ2-2, with D perhaps TRBD1 (7 bases). The CDR3 spans 14 residues. Looked up from germline, CDR1 is SGHTA and CDR2 is FQGNSA. Trimming shortened V by 4 bases and J by 6 bases, and 12 bases separated the two germline ends.